These 19 T cell receptor beta chains share one sample of origin, sequenced in a study of response to subunit inactivated influenza vaccine. TCRdb itself ran the RT-PCR reads through MiXCR, one entry per CDR3 protein. In the table there are roughly 500,000 distinct CDR3 sequences, under 30% of which are singletons. The sample was also reused in another study, on T cells expressing NK-cell markers. That paper notes: Production of TCR beta cDNA relied on 5'RACE template switching with UMIs.

Material: CD4+ T cells sorted from PBMCs, obtained 12 days after vaccination. These TCRs come from a man aged 50 or older who received an inactivated influenza vaccine.

Details on this clonotype: One junction end disagrees with the germline gene, perhaps due to a read error. CDR3 nucleotides: TGTGTCAGCAGCTTGGGAAGCGGGACGCACAATGAGCAGTTCTTC. Its translation: CVSSLGSGTHNEQFF. J is TRBJ2-1 and V is TRBV5-4, with TRBD2 matching 7 bases. CDR1 is SGHNT and CDR2 is YYREEE in the germline V gene (reference sequence). This CDR3 is built from 15 residues.

The chain has TRBV5-1 and TRBJ2-5, with TRBD2 matching over 14 bases. Per the germline V gene, CDR1 is SGHRS and CDR2 is YFSETQ. The CDR3 extends over 16 amino acids. With 6 bases clipped from V and 2 bases from J, the junction kept 6 bases outside the gene matches. The CDR3 DNA sequence: TGCGCCAGCACCTCCAGGACTAGCGGGGGGCAAGAGACCCAGTACTTC. This translates into CASTSRTSGGQETQYF.

This chain links TRBV10-2 with TRBJ2-5; D may be TRBD1 (6 bases). Germline lookup yields CDR1 WSHSY and CDR2 SAAADI. This CDR3 spans 15 amino acids. V was cut by 1 base and J by 2 bases, with 11 bases left in between. Written as DNA, the CDR3 is TGCGCCAGCAGTGAGTTCAGGGGCCCACAAGAGACCCAGTACTTC. Protein sequence: CASSEFRGPQETQYF.

The chain carries TRBV30 and TRBJ2-2, with D possibly matching TRBD1 (5 bases). There are 16 residues in the CDR3. Germline V gene sequence: CDR1 GTSNPN, CDR2 SVGIG (reference sequence). The V end was cut by 2 bases, the J end by 1 base, with 14 bases between. In nucleotides, the CDR3 is TGTGCCTGGAGTAGGACCCGGACACTGAACACCGGGGAGCTGTTTTTT. Translation gives CAWSRTRTLNTGELFF.

This clonotype turned up a few times. The J gene is TRBJ2-1, the V gene TRBV29-1, with D possibly TRBD2 on 5 matching bases. Trimming pared 4 bases from V and 0 bases from J, leaving 7 bases between. This CDR3 is 13 amino acids long. Germline loops: CDR1 SQVTM, CDR2 ANQGSEA. The CDR3 coding sequence is TGCAGCGTTGGGAGGAGCTCCTACAATGAGCAGTTCTTC. Translated, it gives CSVGRSSYNEQFF.

This clonotype was counted a few times. V is TRBV12-3 or TRBV12-4 and J is TRBJ2-3, with 7 positions matching TRBD1. After removal of 1 base from V and 0 bases from J, the junction contained 10 bases not matched to a gene. The CDR3 is made up of 18 amino acids. The CDR3 region is CASSLGQGVDSSTDTQYF. The CDR3 DNA follows: TGTGCCAGCAGTTTAGGTCAGGGGGTCGATTCTAGCACAGATACGCAGTATTTT.

V and J are TRBV20-1 and TRBJ2-5, with TRBD2 identical over 9 bases. In germline, CDR1 is DFQATT, CDR2 SNEGSKA (reference sequence). There are 15 residues in the CDR3. The junction had 12 bases not matched to a gene; V was cut back by 5 bases and J by 5 bases. The CDR3 nucleotides read TGCAGTGCTTCGTTAGCAGGCGGGAGGGCGGAGACCCAGTACTTC. This translates into CSASLAGGRAETQYF.

This sequence joins TRBV7-9 and TRBJ2-7; D is possibly TRBD1 or TRBD2 (6 bases each). Germline lookup yields CDR1 SEHNR and CDR2 FQNEAQ (reference sequence). The length of the CDR3 is 15 residues. V was clipped by 5 bases and J by 2 bases, with 16 bases between them. CDR3 in amino acids: CASSPSGGGTYEQYF. DNA of the CDR3: TGTGCCAGCAGCCCCAGCGGAGGGGGAACCTACGAGCAGTACTTC.

The chain combines TRBV2 with TRBJ1-6; the D is unclear. The ends were cut back, 4 bases at V and 6 bases at J, with 10 bases in the middle. This CDR3 is built from 14 residues. Germline V gene sequence: CDR1 SNHLY, CDR2 FYNNEI. DNA for the CDR3: TGTGCCAGCAGTGGAGCGGTTATTAATTCACCCCTCCACTTT. It encodes CASSGAVINSPLHF.

The chain couples TRBV5-1 to TRBJ2-1, with 10 bases that match TRBD2. Germline CDR1 and CDR2: SGHRS and YFSETQ. The V and J ends lost 1 base and 0 bases, in that order; junction bases with no gene match: 7. The CDR3 totals 18 residues. Here the CDR3 reads CASSLSTSGVLSYNEQFF. Written as DNA, the CDR3 is TGCGCCAGCAGCTTGAGTACTAGCGGGGTTCTCTCCTACAATGAGCAGTTCTTC.

CDR3 nucleotides: TGCAGTGCTAGCCCTGTCGGGGGGACTAGCCGACCCTACGAGCAGTACTTC. Protein sequence: CSASPVGGTSRPYEQYF. This chain joins TRBV20-1 and TRBJ2-7; 9 bases are a match to TRBD2. CDR1 is DFQATT, CDR2 SNEGSKA, per germline (reference sequence). This CDR3 has 17 residues. Trimming removed 3 bases from V and 2 bases from J; junction bases left unmatched: 14.

This rearrangement joins TRBV2 to TRBJ2-3; perhaps TRBD1 as D (6 bases). Germline CDR1 and CDR2: SNHLY and FYNNEI. Trimming removed 8 bases from V and 0 bases from J, with 12 bases in between. The CDR3 covers 14 residues. DNA for the CDR3: TGTGCCAGCGGTGCAGGGGCGAGCACAGATACGCAGTATTTT. This translates into CASGAGASTDTQYF.

This clonotype showed up many times. This rearrangement joins TRBV18 to TRBJ2-5; tentative D call: TRBD2 (6 bases). The CDR3 is 14 residues long. The V and J ends lost 1 base and 2 bases respectively, with 8 bases between them. Per germline, CDR1 KGHSH and CDR2 LQKENI. In DNA form, the CDR3 reads TGTGCCAGCTCACCACGGCGGGGACAAGAGACCCAGTACTTC. It encodes CASSPRRGQETQYF.

This clonotype was counted a few times. The chain carries TRBV6-1 and TRBJ2-5; 8 nucleotides match TRBD1. CDR1 is MNHNS and CDR2 is SASEGT in the germline V gene. The CDR3 runs 15 residues. V trimming: 4 bases; J trimming: 4 bases; junction bases outside the gene matches: 8. The chain's CDR3 is CASSAYRGVGETQYF. The CDR3 DNA follows: TGTGCCAGCAGTGCCTACAGGGGGGTGGGAGAGACCCAGTACTTC.

The genes are TRBV7-9 and TRBJ2-3; D is uncertain. This CDR3 has 14 residues. The germline CDR1 and CDR2 sequences are SEHNR and FQNEAQ (reference sequence). V lost 4 bases and J 0 bases, leaving 8 bases between the germline ends. The CDR3 spells CASSSTLSTDTQYF. CDR3 DNA: TGTGCCAGCAGCTCGACACTTAGCACAGATACGCAGTATTTT. The whole variable domain, filled in from reference TRBV7-9 and TRBJ2-3, reads DTGVSQNPRHKITKRGQNVTFRCDPISEHNRLYWYRQTLGQGPEFLTYFQNEAQLEKSRLLSDRFSAERPKGSFSTLEIQRTEQGDSAMYLCASSSTLSTDTQYFGPGTRLTVL.

The V gene is TRBV12-3 or TRBV12-4, the J gene TRBJ1-5, with unresolved D. Trimming pared 6 bases from V and 0 bases from J, leaving 12 bases between. This CDR3 comprises 15 residues. CDR3 bases: TGTGCCAGCAGAAGGTCTGGGGATAGCAATCAGCCCCAGCATTTT. Translated, it gives CASRRSGDSNQPQHF.

This clonotype was observed a handful of times. The gene calls are TRBV4-3 and TRBJ2-1; 7 bases agree with TRBD2. This CDR3 is built from 19 residues. CDR1 is LGHNA and CDR2 is YSLEER in the germline V gene. Trimming took 0 bases from V and 6 from J; bases not matched to a gene: 17. CDR3: CASSQDSGVAGAFGNEQFF. The CDR3 DNA is TGCGCCAGCAGCCAAGATAGCGGCGTCGCGGGAGCTTTCGGCAATGAGCAGTTCTTC.

This clonotype occurred a few times. The chain carries TRBV7-2 and TRBJ2-3, with 7 bases lining up with TRBD1. This CDR3 is built from 16 residues. Germline V CDR1 and CDR2: SGHTA, FQGNSA. J gave up 2 bases and V 4 bases, and 9 bases lay outside the gene matches. The chain's CDR3 is CASSSQGTQATDTQYF. The CDR3 region has the DNA TGTGCCAGCAGCTCACAGGGGACCCAGGCCACAGATACGCAGTATTTT.

This clonotype has more than one count but fewer than ten. The chain recombines TRBV5-6 with TRBJ2-2; D may correspond to TRBD1 or TRBD2 (5 bases each). Trimming took off 5 bases at V and 5 bases at J, with 16 bases between the two ends. Germline V gene data show CDR1 as SGHDT and CDR2 as YYEEEE. The CDR3 is made up of 15 amino acids. CDR3: CASSFSGAWTGELFF. Here the CDR3 DNA reads TGTGCCAGCAGTTTCTCCGGGGCCTGGACCGGGGAGCTGTTTTTT.